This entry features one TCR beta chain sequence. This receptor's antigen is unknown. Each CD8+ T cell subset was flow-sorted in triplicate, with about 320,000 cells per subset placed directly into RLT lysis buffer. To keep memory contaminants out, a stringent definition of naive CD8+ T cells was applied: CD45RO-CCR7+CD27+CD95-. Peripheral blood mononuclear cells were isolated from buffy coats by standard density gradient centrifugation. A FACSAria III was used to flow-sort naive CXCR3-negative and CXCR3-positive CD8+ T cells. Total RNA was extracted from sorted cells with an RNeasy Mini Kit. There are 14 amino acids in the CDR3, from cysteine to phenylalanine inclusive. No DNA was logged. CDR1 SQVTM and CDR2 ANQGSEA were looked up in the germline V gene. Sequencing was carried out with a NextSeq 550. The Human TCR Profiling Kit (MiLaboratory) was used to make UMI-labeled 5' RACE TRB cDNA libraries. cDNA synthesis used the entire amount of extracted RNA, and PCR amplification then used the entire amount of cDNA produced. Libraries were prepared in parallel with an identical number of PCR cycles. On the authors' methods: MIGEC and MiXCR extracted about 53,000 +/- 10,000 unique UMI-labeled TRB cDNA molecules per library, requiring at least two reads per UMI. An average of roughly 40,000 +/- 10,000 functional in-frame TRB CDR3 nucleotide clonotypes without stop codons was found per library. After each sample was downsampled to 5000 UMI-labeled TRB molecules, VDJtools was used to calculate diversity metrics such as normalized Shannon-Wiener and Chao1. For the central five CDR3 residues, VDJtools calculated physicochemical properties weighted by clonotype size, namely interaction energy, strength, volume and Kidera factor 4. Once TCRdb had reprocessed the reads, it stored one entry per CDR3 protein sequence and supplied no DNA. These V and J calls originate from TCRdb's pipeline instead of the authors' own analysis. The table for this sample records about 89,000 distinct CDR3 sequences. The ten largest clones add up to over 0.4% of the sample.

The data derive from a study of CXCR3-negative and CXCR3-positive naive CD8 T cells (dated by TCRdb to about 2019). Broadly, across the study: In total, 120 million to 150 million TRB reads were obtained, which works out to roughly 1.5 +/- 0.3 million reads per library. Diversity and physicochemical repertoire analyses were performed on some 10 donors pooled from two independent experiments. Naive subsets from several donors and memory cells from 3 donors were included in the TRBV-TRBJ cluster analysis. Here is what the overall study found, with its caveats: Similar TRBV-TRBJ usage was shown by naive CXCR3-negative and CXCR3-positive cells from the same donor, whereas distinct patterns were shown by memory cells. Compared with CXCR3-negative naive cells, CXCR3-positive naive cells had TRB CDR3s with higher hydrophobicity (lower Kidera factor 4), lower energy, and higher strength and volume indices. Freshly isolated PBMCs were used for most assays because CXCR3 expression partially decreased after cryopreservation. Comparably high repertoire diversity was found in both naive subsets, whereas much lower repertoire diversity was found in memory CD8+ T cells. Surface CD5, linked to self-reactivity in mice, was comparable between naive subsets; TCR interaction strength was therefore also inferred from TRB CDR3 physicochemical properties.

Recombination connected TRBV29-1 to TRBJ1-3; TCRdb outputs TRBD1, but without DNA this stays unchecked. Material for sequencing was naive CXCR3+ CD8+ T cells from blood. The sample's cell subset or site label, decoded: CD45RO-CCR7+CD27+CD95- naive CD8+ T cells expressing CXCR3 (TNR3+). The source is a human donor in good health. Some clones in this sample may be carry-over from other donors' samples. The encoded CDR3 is CSVDGQVAGNTIYF.